This T cell receptor beta chain was identified during a study of CD8 T cells in Susac syndrome. The CDR3 runs to 15 residues. Germline CDR1 is MDHEN and CDR2 is SYDVKM. V lost 2 bases and J 1 base, leaving 12 bases between the germline ends. From blood CD8+ and CD4+ T cells, TCR beta sequences were generated. The multiple sclerosis control cohort comprised treatment-naive individuals presenting with stable or active relapsing-remitting disease. Purification of the CD8+ and CD4+ T cells relied on negative isolation, and TEMRA cells underwent FACS enrichment. Reverse transcription used about 0.45 to 1 ug RNA and random hexamers. The CDR3 of TCR beta was amplified by immunoSEQ multiplex PCR across 54 Vbeta and 13 Jbeta. TCRdb itself ran the immunoSEQ multiplex PCR reads through MiXCR, one entry per CDR3 protein. This table has about 300,000 distinct CDR3 sequences, 85% appearing once.

Material for sequencing was CD8+ T cells from PBMCs. The chain recombines TRBV28 with TRBJ2-7; no firm D call. The receptor comes from a human donor with multiple sclerosis. In nucleotides, the CDR3 is TGTGCCAGCAGTTTACCGGCGGATTGGTCCTACGAGCAGTACTTC. Translated, it gives CASSLPADWSYEQYF.